This TCR beta chain was identified during a study of blood T cell repertoires in COVID-19. Study in general: PBMCs, B-cell-depleted T cells, or T cells provided the cDNA or gDNA that made up the material.

The table came from immunoSEQ multiplex PCR; TCRdb's copy has only in-frame clones and leaves some out. The repertoire holds hundreds of thousands of clones, with almost 90% as singletons. Assignment of participants to cohorts was predicated upon participant-reported clinical history. In the 2 weeks before study entry, exposed participants met a COVID-19 case, which was PCR-confirmed or clinician-diagnosed. This CDR3 is 11 amino acids long. Trimming took 11 bases from V and 7 from J, leaving 9 bases between them. Germline V CDR1 and CDR2: WSHSY, SAAADI. The chain couples TRBV10-2 to TRBJ1-6; no clear D. The sequencing input was PBMCs or T cells enriched from blood (not recorded which). The source is a man aged 30 to 39 who had been exposed to COVID-19. In DNA form, the CDR3 reads TGCGCCTCCAGAGGGAATTCACCCCTCCACTTT. It is translated as CASRGNSPLHF.